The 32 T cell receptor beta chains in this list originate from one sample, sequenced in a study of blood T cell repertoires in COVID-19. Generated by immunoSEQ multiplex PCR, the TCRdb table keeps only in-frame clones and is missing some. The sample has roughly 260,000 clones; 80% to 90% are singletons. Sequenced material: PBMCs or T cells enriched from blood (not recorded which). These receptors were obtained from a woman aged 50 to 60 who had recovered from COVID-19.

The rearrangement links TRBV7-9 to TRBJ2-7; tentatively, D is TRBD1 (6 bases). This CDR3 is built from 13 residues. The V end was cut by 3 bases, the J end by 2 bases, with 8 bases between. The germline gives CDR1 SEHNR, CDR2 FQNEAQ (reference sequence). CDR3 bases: TGTGCCAGCAGCTTCGGGACAACCTACGAGCAGTACTTC. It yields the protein CASSFGTTYEQYF. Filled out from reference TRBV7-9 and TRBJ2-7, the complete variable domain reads DTGVSQNPRHKITKRGQNVTFRCDPISEHNRLYWYRQTLGQGPEFLTYFQNEAQLEKSRLLSDRFSAERPKGSFSTLEIQRTEQGDSAMYLCASSFGTTYEQYFGPGTRLTVT.

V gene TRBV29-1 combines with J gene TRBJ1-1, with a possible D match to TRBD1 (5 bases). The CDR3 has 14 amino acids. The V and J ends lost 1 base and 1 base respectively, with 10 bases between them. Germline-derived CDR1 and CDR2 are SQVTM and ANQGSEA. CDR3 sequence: CSVEVQGRNTEAFF. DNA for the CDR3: TGCAGCGTTGAAGTGCAGGGTAGGAACACTGAAGCTTTCTTT.

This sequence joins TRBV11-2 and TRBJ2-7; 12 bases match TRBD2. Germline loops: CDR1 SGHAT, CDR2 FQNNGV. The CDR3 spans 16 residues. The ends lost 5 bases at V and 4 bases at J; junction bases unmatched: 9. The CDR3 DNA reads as TGTGCCAGCAGCCCCCTGACTAGCGGGAGAATTTACGAGCAGTACTTC. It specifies CASSPLTSGRIYEQYF.

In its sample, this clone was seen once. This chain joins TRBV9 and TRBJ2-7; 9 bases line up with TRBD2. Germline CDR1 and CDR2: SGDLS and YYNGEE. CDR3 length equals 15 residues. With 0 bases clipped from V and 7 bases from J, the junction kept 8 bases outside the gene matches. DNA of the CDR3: TGTGCCAGCAGCGTAGACCCTAGCGGGACGGCTGAGCAGTACTTC. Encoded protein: CASSVDPSGTAEQYF.

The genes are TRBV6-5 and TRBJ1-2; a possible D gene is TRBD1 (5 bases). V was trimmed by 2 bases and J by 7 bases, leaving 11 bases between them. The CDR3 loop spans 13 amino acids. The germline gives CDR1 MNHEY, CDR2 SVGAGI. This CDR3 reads CASSYGQGGGYTF. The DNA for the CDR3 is TGTGCCAGCAGTTACGGGCAGGGAGGTGGCTACACCTTC.

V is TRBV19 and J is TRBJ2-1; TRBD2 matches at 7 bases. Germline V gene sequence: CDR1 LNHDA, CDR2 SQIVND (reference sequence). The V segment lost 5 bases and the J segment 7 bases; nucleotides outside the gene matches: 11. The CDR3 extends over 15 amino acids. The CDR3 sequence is CASSDLAGTGNEQFF. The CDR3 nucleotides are TGTGCCAGTAGTGACTTAGCGGGTACCGGGAATGAGCAGTTCTTC.

The CDR3: CASSSYGQFYTF. In DNA, the CDR3 is TGTGCCAGCAGTTCCTACGGACAATTCTACACCTTC. The chain joins TRBV28 to TRBJ1-2; possible D gene TRBD1, 5 bases. Per germline, CDR1 MDHEN and CDR2 SYDVKM. Trimming pared 4 bases from V and 10 bases from J, leaving 13 bases between. The CDR3 covers 12 residues.

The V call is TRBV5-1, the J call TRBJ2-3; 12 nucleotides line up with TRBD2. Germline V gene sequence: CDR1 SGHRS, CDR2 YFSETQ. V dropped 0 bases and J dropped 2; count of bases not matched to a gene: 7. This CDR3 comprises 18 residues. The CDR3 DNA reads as TGCGCCAGCAGCTTGGGACTAGCGGGAGTCTTGATCACAGATACGCAGTATTTT. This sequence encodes CASSLGLAGVLITDTQYF. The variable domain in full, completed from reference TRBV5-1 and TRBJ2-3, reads KAGVTQTPRYLIKTRGQQVTLSCSPISGHRSVSWYQQTPGQGLQFLFEYFSETQRNKGNFPGRFSGRQFSNSRSEMNVSTLELGDSALYLCASSLGLAGVLITDTQYFGPGTRLTVL.

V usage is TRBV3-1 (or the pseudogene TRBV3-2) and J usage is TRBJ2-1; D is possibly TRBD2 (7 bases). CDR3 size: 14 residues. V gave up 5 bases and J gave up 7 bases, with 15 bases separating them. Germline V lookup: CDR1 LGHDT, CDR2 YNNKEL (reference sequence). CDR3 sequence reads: CASSNDGGRNEQFF. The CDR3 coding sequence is TGTGCCAGCAGCAATGACGGGGGGCGTAATGAGCAGTTCTTC.

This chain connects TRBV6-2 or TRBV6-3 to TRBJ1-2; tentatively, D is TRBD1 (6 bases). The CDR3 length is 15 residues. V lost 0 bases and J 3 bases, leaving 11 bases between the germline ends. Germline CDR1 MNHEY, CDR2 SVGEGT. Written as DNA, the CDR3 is TGTGCCAGCAGTTACTCGAGACAGGCGTACTATGGCTACACCTTC. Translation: CASSYSRQAYYGYTF.

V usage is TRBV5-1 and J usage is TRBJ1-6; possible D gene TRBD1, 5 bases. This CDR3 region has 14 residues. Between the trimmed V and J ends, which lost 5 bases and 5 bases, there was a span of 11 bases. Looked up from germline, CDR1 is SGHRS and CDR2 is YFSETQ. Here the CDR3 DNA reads TGCGCCAGCAGTACAATAGGGGATAATTCACCCCTCCACTTT. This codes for CASSTIGDNSPLHF.

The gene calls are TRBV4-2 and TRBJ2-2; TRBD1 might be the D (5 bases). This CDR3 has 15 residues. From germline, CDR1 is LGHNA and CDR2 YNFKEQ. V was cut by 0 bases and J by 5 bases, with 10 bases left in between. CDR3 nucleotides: TGTGCCAGCAGCCAAGATCAGGGTAGGACCGGGGAGCTGTTTTTT. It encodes CASSQDQGRTGELFF.

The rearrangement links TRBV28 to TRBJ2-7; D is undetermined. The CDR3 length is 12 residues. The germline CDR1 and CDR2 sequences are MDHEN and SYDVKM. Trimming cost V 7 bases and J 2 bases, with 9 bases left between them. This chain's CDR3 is CASTFGAYEQYF. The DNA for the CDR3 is TGTGCCAGCACCTTCGGAGCCTACGAGCAGTACTTC.

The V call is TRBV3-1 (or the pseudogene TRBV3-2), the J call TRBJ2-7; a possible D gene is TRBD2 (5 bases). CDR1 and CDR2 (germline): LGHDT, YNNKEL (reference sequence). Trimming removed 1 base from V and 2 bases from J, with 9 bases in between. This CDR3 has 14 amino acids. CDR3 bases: TGTGCCAGCAGCCAAGCCCACGGGGCCTACGAGCAGTACTTC. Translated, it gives CASSQAHGAYEQYF.

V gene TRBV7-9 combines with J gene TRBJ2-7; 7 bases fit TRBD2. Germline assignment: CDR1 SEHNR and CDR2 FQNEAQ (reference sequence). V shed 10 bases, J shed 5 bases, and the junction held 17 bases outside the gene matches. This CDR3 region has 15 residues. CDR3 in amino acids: CATLNLVAGVDEQYF. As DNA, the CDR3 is TGTGCCACCCTGAACCTGGTTGCGGGAGTAGACGAGCAGTACTTC.

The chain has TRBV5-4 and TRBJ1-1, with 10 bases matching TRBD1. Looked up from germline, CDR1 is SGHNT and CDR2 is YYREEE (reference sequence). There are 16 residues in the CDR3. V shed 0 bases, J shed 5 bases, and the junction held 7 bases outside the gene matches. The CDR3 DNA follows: TGTGCCAGCAGCTTGGATGGCGGGACAGGGGTGACTGAAGCTTTCTTT. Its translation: CASSLDGGTGVTEAFF.

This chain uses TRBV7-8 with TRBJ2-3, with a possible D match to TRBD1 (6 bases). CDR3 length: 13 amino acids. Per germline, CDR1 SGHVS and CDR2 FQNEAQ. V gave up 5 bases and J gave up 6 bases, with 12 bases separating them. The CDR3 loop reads CASSPRQADTQYF. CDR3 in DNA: TGTGCCAGCAGCCCTCGACAGGCGGATACGCAGTATTTT.

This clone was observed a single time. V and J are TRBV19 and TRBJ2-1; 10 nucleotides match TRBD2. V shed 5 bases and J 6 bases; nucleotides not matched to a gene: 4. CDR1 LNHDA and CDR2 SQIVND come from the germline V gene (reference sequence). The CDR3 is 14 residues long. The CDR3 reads CASSLGLASNEQFF. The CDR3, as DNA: TGTGCCAGTAGTCTGGGACTAGCGAGCAATGAGCAGTTCTTC.

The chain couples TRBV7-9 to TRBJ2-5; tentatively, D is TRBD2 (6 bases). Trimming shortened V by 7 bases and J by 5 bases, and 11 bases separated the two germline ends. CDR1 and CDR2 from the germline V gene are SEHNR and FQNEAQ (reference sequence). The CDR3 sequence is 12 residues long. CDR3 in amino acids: CASNPGGETQYF. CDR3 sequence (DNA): TGTGCCAGCAACCCTGGGGGGGAGACCCAGTACTTC.

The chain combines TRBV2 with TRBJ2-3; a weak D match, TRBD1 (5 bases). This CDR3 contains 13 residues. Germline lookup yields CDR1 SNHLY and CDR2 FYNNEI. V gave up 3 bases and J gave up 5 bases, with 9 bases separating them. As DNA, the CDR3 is TGTGCCAGCAGTGACGACAGTCGAGATACGCAGTATTTT. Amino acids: CASSDDSRDTQYF.

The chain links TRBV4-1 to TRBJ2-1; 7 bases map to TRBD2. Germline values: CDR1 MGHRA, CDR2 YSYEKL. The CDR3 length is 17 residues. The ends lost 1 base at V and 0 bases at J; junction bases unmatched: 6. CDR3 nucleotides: TGCGCCAGCAGCCAAGTTATTGGCGGGAGCTCCTACAATGAGCAGTTCTTC. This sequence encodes CASSQVIGGSSYNEQFF.

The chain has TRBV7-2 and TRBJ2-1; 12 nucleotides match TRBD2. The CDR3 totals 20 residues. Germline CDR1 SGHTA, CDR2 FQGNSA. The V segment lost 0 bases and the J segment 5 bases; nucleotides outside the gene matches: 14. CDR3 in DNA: TGTGCCAGCAGCTTAGCCTTTGGGTGGACTAGCGGGATTTTGAACAATGAGCAGTTCTTC. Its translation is CASSLAFGWTSGILNNEQFF.

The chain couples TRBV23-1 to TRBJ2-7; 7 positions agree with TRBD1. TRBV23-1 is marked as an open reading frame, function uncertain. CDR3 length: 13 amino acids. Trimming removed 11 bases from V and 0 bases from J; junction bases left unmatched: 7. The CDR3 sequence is CAGIRDSSYEQYF. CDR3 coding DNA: TGCGCCGGAATCCGGGACAGCTCCTACGAGCAGTACTTC.

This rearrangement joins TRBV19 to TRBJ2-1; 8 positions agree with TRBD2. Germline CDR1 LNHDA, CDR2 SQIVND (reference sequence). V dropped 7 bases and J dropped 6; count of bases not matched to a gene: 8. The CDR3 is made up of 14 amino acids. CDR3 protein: CASTTSGSSNEQFF. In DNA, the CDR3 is TGTGCCAGTACAACCAGCGGGAGTAGCAATGAGCAGTTCTTC.

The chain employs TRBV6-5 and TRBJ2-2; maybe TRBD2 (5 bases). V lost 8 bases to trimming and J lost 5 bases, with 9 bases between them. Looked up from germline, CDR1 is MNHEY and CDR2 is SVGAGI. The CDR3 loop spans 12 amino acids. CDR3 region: CASSGSTGELFF. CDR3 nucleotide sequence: TGTGCCAGCTCGGGGAGTACCGGGGAGCTGTTTTTT.

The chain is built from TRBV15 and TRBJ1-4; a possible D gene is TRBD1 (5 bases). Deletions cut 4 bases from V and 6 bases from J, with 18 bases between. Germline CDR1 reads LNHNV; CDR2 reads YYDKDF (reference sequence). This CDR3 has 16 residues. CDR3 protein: CATSTPGRFKDEKLFF. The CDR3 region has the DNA TGTGCCACCAGCACTCCAGGGAGGTTTAAGGATGAAAAACTGTTTTTT.

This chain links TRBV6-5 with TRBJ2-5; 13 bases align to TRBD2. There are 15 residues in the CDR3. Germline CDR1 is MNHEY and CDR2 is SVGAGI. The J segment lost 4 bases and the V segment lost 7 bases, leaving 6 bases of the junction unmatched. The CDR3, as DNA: TGTGCCAGCACCGGACTAGCGGGAGTGATAGAGACCCAGTACTTC. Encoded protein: CASTGLAGVIETQYF.

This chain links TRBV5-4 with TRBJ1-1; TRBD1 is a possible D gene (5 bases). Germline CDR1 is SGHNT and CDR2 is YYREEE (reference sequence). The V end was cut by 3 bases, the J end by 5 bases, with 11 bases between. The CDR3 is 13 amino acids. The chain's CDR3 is CASSSRVMTEAFF. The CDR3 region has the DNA TGTGCCAGCAGCTCCAGGGTGATGACTGAAGCTTTCTTT.

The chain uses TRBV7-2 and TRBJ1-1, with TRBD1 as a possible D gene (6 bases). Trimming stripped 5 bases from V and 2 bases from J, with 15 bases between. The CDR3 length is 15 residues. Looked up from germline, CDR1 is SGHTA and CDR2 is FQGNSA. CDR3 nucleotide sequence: TGTGCCAGCAGCCCGCCGGGACACTTCAACACTGAAGCTTTCTTT. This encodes CASSPPGHFNTEAFF.

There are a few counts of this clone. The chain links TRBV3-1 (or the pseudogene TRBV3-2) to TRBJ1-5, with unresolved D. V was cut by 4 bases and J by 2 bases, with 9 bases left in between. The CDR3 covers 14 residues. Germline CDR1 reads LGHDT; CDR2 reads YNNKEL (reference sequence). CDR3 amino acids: CASSRGVGNQPQHF. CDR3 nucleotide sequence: TGTGCCAGCAGCCGGGGAGTTGGCAATCAGCCCCAGCATTTT.

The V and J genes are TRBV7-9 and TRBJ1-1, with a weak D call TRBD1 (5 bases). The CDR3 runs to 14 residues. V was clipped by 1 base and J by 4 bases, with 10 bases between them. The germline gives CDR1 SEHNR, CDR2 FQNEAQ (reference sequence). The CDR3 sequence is CASSLGGTRTEAFF. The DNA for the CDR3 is TGTGCCAGCAGCTTAGGGGGGACTCGCACTGAAGCTTTCTTT.

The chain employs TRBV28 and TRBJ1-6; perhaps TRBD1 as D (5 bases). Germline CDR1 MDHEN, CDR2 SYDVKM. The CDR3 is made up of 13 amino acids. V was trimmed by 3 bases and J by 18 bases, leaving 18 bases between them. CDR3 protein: CASSFSGGDTSHF. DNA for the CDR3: TGTGCCAGCAGTTTTTCTGGGGGGGATACCAGCCACTTT.